These 10 T cell receptor beta chains originate from one sample sequenced in a study of T-cell memory formation after mild COVID-19. TCRdb analysed the 5' RACE reads with MiXCR anew, one entry per CDR3 protein. This sample carries approximately 100,000 distinct CDR3 sequences, about 23% of them seen once, and the ten largest clones take roughly 40%. The sequencing input was PBMCs or a T cell subset sorted from them (not recorded which). These receptors all stem from a man aged 18 to 29 who had mild COVID-19 (a few samples of this study predate the infection). Cell type and time point are not known.

The chain recombines TRBV7-2 with TRBJ1-2, with D maybe TRBD1 (6 bases). The length of the CDR3 is 16 residues. Germline values: CDR1 SGHTA, CDR2 FQGNSA. The V gene lost 7 bases and the J gene lost 6 bases, with 24 bases spanning the gap. The CDR3, as DNA: TGTGCCAGCACCCTGGATTGGGGGGCGGACCTCGATGGCTACACCTTC. Encoded protein: CASTLDWGADLDGYTF.

This sequence joins TRBV7-9 and TRBJ2-4; D call uncertain. The CDR3 is 11 amino acids. CDR1 is SEHNR and CDR2 is FQNEAQ in the germline V gene (reference sequence). Trimming took 5 bases from V and 2 from J, leaving 1 base between them. The CDR3 coding sequence is TGTGCCAGCAGCACCAAAAACATTCAGTACTTC. Its protein product is CASSTKNIQYF.

The rearrangement joins TRBV7-2 to TRBJ2-1; D might be TRBD1 (6 bases). The CDR3 is 12 residues long. Trimming left V 3 bases short and J 9 bases short, with 9 bases between. CDR1 is SGHTA, CDR2 FQGNSA, per germline. CDR3 region: CASSFWDTEQFF. The CDR3 DNA sequence: TGTGCCAGCAGCTTCTGGGACACTGAGCAGTTCTTC.

This clonotype was detected only a few times. The genes are TRBV24-1 and TRBJ2-5; no clear D gene. This CDR3 region has 13 residues. Germline CDR1 and CDR2: KGHDR and SFDVKD. Trimming shortened V by 3 bases and J by 1 base, and 5 bases separated the two germline ends. The CDR3 sequence: CATSDPFQETQYF. DNA for the CDR3: TGTGCCACCAGTGATCCCTTCCAAGAGACCCAGTACTTC.

Only a few counts were recorded for this clonotype. The chain carries TRBV12-3 or TRBV12-4 and TRBJ2-1, with 7 bases matching TRBD1. This CDR3 is built from 16 residues. J gave up 4 bases and V 6 bases, and 12 bases lay outside the gene matches. CDR3 in DNA: TGTGCCAGCAGCCCTACCTCAGGGGGAGCTTACAATGAGCAGTTCTTC. Residues: CASSPTSGGAYNEQFF.

The V and J genes are TRBV7-9 and TRBJ2-3; weak D call: TRBD2 (6 bases). Per the germline V gene, CDR1 is SEHNR and CDR2 is FQNEAQ (reference sequence). This CDR3 is 15 amino acids long. V was clipped by 5 bases and J by 6 bases, with 18 bases between them. The DNA for the CDR3 is TGTGCCAGCAGCCTCCCCGCGGGGCCCATTGATACGCAGTATTTT. Translated: CASSLPAGPIDTQYF.

The V and J genes are TRBV12-3 or TRBV12-4 and TRBJ1-2; the D is unclear. The CDR3 totals 16 residues. The V end lost 0 bases, the J end lost 4 bases, and 15 bases lay between the germline ends. The CDR3 DNA reads TGTGCCAGCAGTTTAGCCCGCTGGGCAGGAACCTATGGCTACACCTTC. It codes for CASSLARWAGTYGYTF.

This clonotype was seen a handful of times. The V call is TRBV12-3 or TRBV12-4, the J call TRBJ1-6; 9 bases fit TRBD1. The ends lost 8 bases at V and 10 bases at J; junction bases unmatched: 9. There are 14 residues in the CDR3. CDR3: CASAGQGKRSPLHF. For the CDR3, the DNA is TGTGCCAGCGCAGGACAGGGGAAAAGATCACCCCTCCACTTT.

The chain uses TRBV12-3 or TRBV12-4 and TRBJ2-3; D ambiguous. V was trimmed by 3 bases and J by 6 bases, leaving 13 bases between them. The CDR3 is 14 amino acids. The CDR3 bases are TGTGCCAGCAGTTTCACGGGTCGTGGCGATACGCAGTATTTT. Protein product: CASSFTGRGDTQYF.

This clonotype was observed a handful of times. V usage is TRBV9 and J usage is TRBJ1-1; possible D gene TRBD1, 5 bases. The CDR3 totals 14 residues. V was clipped by 3 bases and J by 3 bases, with 12 bases between them. Germline lookup yields CDR1 SGDLS and CDR2 YYNGEE. The CDR3 nucleotides are TGTGCCAGCAGCGGGGGGAGCGGGTACACTGAAGCTTTCTTT. Encoded protein: CASSGGSGYTEAFF.